The TCR beta chain under discussion was sequenced for a study of cytomegalovirus exposure and HLA in healthy donors. Turning to the study itself: Clustering assigned approximately 79% of the 350 to 400 genotyped donors to the Caucasian-associated ancestry cluster.

Vbeta (60) and Jbeta (13) primers were used in the PCR. As processed by the authors: Among the unique TCR beta chains that a later analysis counted, 70 million to 85 million in all, approximately 12 million were shared. This table comes from immunoSEQ multiplex PCR, and its TCRdb copy is limited to in-frame clones, with some not included. That table gives V, J and clone size, and the DNA gave D and trimming. The table shows 150,000 or so clones, with about four fifths occurring only once. The germline CDR1 and CDR2 sequences are LNHDA and SQIVND (reference sequence). The CDR3 contains 15 residues. Remarks on this clone: The junction departs from germline at one end; a sequencing error may be responsible. This CDR3 is also generated by other DNA sequences in the sample.

The TCR sequence derives from a woman aged 18-35 years in good health and CMV-seropositive. This chain uses TRBV19 with TRBJ2-7; possible D gene TRBD1, 6 bases. The source material was PBMCs. This CDR3 is CASSIGQSPTYEQYF. CDR3 in DNA: TGTGCCAGCAGTATAGGACAGAGTCCTACCTACGAGCAGTACTTC.